This T cell receptor beta chain was recorded in a study of regulatory T cells in long-lasting Graves disease. Concerning this clonotype itself: Its antigen is undetermined. A much larger clonotype is one base distant, so this may be a read error.

Building the TCR beta libraries relied on iRepertoire HTBI primers, and CDR3 regions underwent Arm-PCR. From the multiplex PCR reads, TCRdb called clonotypes with MiXCR, one entry per CDR3 protein. In the table there are fewer than 400,000 distinct CDR3 sequences, about a sixth of which are singletons. Study-wide findings and caveats: A limited number of samples was an acknowledged limitation.

The J segment lost 2 bases and the V segment lost 7 bases, leaving 6 bases of the junction unmatched. The CDR3 runs to 15 residues. Indicated time point: newly diagnosed GD, antithyroid drugs for less than 3 months. PBMC-derived RNA was used for the TCR library. This receptor was obtained from a female donor with Graves disease. Here the sequenced sample was peripheral blood mononuclear cells (PBMCs), taken at new diagnosis, from a patient treated with antithyroid drugs. The chain has TRBV12-3 or TRBV12-4 and TRBJ2-1, with 9 positions matching TRBD1. As DNA, the CDR3 is TGTGCCAGCACCCCCCGGGACAGGGCCTACAATGAGCAGTTCTTC. It translates to CASTPRDRAYNEQFF.